This T cell receptor beta chain was sequenced during a study of shared clonotypes between healthy human individuals (dated by TCRdb to 2020 to 2021). A note on the overall study: A few men and two women, aged 18 to 49 years, made up the cohort. For each donor, CD4 naive and CD4 memory were each given three plates, CD8 naive was given two plates, and CD8 memory was given one plate. The study deeply sequenced blood TCR repertoires of about 5 healthy adults to estimate repertoire size and the extent of clonotype sharing between individuals. To increase sequencing depth and limit assay-specific biases, different laboratories used diverse techniques to prepare libraries and sequence TCR repertoires. Between about 0.85 and 9.5 billion PBMCs per donor were obtained by leukapheresis. Findings and caveats that apply to the study as a whole: The genetic and exposure-history diversity represented was limited by the small number of donors. Larger estimated clonotype richness was generally found for naive subsets than for memory subsets. Clonotypes shared by all four sorted-subset donors showed higher generation probabilities than non-shared clonotypes. Incomplete sequencing was indicated by rarefaction of sorted-subset datasets, despite the large sequencing depth. Sampling was restricted to blood, and TCR repertoires in tissues likely differ from the TCR repertoires found in blood. Based on pairwise subsampling, the degree of clonotype sharing among donors was expected to be affected by sequencing depth. When a few donors were compared, the shared fraction of clonotypes was about 5.4% for naive CD4, 3.5% to 4% for naive CD8, more than 2% for memory CD4, and under 0.5% for memory CD8.

CD8 naive samples consisted of CD45RO-negative cells that were positively selected for CCR7, yielding a CD45RA+CCR7+ population without TemRA cells. Healthy HIV-negative adults with no recently reported acute infections or vaccinations were included as donors. Every donor was a Caucasian adult residing in Nashville, Tennessee, USA. After blood collection by leukapheresis, PBMCs were isolated using Ficoll-Histopaque density gradient centrifugation and then cryopreserved in the vapor phase of liquid nitrogen. Purity and quantity of every magnetically sorted T cell population were checked by analytical flow cytometry. Genomic DNA was isolated from each sorted fraction and quantified by UV absorbance on a Nanodrop 2000c. TCR CDR3 regions were amplified from genomic DNA by multiplex PCR using the deep immunoSEQ assay. For each cell subset, the extracted genomic DNA was distributed evenly across all wells of several immunoSEQ 96-well plates, and each plate served as one replicate. For sorted subsets, about 200 ng genomic DNA, equal to 25,000 to 35,000 T cell genomes, was loaded into each replicate PCR. The purified libraries were quantified using a Qubit 3.0 fluorometer, sized with a Bioanalyzer 2100, and then quantified again using the KAPA Library Quantification kit. A separate single-read 150-cycle Illumina NextSeq 550 flow cell was used to sequence each immunoSEQ 96-well plate. Per the authors' processing: Because the immunoSEQ output included only junctional sequences and no quality scores, the filtering could not be the same as the filtering used for full-length reads. To assign V/J genes and CDR3, sequences were annotated using PyIR, a Python wrapper for IgBLAST v1.9, with IMGT germline references. Reads with weak V/J assignments (E-value above 1e-6), missing CDR3, stop codons, out-of-frame junctions, or ambiguous translated residues were removed. V3J clonotypes were defined as sequences sharing an identical inferred V gene, J gene, and CDR3 amino acid sequence. To compute the percentage overlap between repertoires, the number of shared unique clonotypes was divided by the size of the smaller repertoire. RTK rarefaction, the Chao1 estimator, and Recon v2.1 estimates of unobserved clonotypes were used to assess repertoire richness. OLGA was used to compute generation probabilities for all TCRbeta clonotypes that the gDNA method yielded from a handful of donors. The clones in this table, taken by TCRdb from immuneACCESS, are in-frame only. Not every clone is retained; where verified, under half of the shortfall comes from an unresolved V gene, and the cause of the rest is unknown. V, J and clone size derive from that table, while D and trimming were established from the DNA sequence. This sample has around 2,000,000 clones in its table, and about 92% of those were observed once. The top ten constitute about 1.8% of the sample.

A remark on this clone: Its antigen is unknown. No qualities accompany the bases; no much larger clone lies one base away.

V drops 3 bases and J drops 4 bases, leaving 13 bases in between. Taken from the germline V gene (reference sequence), the CDR1 and CDR2 loops are MNHEY and SMNVEV. Inclusive of the bounding cysteine and phenylalanine, the CDR3 is 14 residues long. The DNA shown is the 42-base CDR3, in frame from base 1. Rearrangement joined TRBV27 to TRBJ2-7; the D gene lacks a confident call. The sequencing input was naive CD8+ T cells from PBMCs. The cell subset or site label here, explained by the study, means: CD45RA+CCR7+. The source is a man aged 18 to 30 in good health. Some clones in this sample may be carry-over from other donors' samples. The bases read TGTGCCAGCAGTTTGTTGGCAGGAAAATACGAGCAGTACTTC. Protein translation: CASSLLAGKYEQYF.